This T cell receptor beta chain was profiled in a study of T cell clusters in autoimmune cytopenias. Multiplex touch-down PCR amplified TRB using TRB-A and TRB-B pools in one tube. TCRdb reprocessed the multiplex PCR reads, with one entry per CDR3 protein and no DNA. The listing records about 4,500 distinct CDR3 sequences. This CDR3 region has 12 residues. Notes on the study in general: Primary autoimmune cytopenia patients appeared to lack physiological T cell clusters present in healthy donors.

To note about this clonotype: Its antigen is undetermined.

TRB was amplified from around 0.25 ug of peripheral blood genomic DNA per sample. These data were likewise used in another study, on T cell repertoires in aging, cancer and after chemotherapy.

This sequence originates from a human donor in good health. Sequencing was carried out using peripheral blood. The chain uses TRBV12-3 or TRBV12-4 and TRBJ2-5. CDR3 in amino acids: CASSPVWETQYF.